These T cell receptor beta chains were read from a single sample in a study of T cells expressing NK-cell markers. TCRdb re-called the 5' RACE reads and catalogs CDR3 proteins one per entry, DNA excluded. Its table records some 150,000 distinct CDR3 sequences. The sample was blood T cells: a sorted CD56 or NKG2C T cell subset, CD4+ or CD8+ T cells, or bulk PBMC T cells (not recorded which). The origin of the receptors is a young man in good health. Both conserved end residues are part of each CDR3. Each record gives: J gene, V gene, CDR3 protein.

TRBJ2-1 | TRBV30 | CAWRGILASGAYNEQFF
TRBJ2-7 | TRBV6-1 | CASGPGQGPYEQYF
TRBJ2-1 | TRBV20-1 | CSAQTSVEGQFF
TRBJ2-1 | TRBV7-9 | CASTALQVEQFF
TRBJ2-3 | TRBV29-1 | CSVQGGGAYGQYF
TRBJ1-4 | TRBV4-2 | CASSQAEGSNEKLFF
TRBJ2-1 | TRBV20-1 | CSARSEFDYNEQFF
TRBJ2-2 | TRBV23-1 | CASSPLGQGQNTGELFF
TRBJ2-1 | TRBV20-1 | CSATSSDNNEQFF
TRBJ2-1 | TRBV29-1 | CSGTVQGGYNEQFF
TRBJ2-1 | TRBV27 | CASSAGSEQFF
TRBJ1-2 | TRBV6-2/TRBV6-3 | CASSSRVGYTF
TRBJ2-1 | TRBV9 | CASSVVEGYYNEQFF
TRBJ2-7 | TRBV20-1 | CSARSLAGVAVYEQYF
TRBJ2-3 | TRBV7-2 | CASSLLADPLYTDTQYF
TRBJ2-1 | TRBV6-5 | CASSYGSEYNEQFF
TRBJ1-2 | TRBV11-2 | CASSKTGYGYTF
TRBJ2-7 | TRBV5-1 | CASSLPAGDYEQYF
TRBJ1-5 | TRBV28 | CASSFDSNQPQHF
TRBJ2-7 | TRBV20-1 | CSARARTGTAYEQYF
TRBJ2-1 | TRBV12-3/TRBV12-4 | CATRDRGFNEQFF
TRBJ2-7 | TRBV27 | CASSLSAVSYEQYF
TRBJ2-3 | TRBV28 | CASSGRTSATDTQYF
TRBJ2-3 | TRBV2 | CASSEEQPTDTQYF
TRBJ2-7 | TRBV27 | CASGPLVGMSSYEQYF
TRBJ2-3 | TRBV15 | CATSPPHRAQYF
TRBJ1-5 | TRBV14 | CALNRDRVFQPQHF
TRBJ2-1 | TRBV6-5 | CASSLESGSPLNEQFF
TRBJ1-5 | TRBV6-8 | CASRPGQGINQPQHF